These 6 T cell receptor beta chains were sequenced from one sample in a study of cytomegalovirus exposure and HLA in healthy donors. Researchers ran the PCR with 60 Vbeta and 13 Jbeta primers. Here immunoSEQ multiplex PCR was the method, and the copy in TCRdb shows in-frame clones only, minus some. The sample consists of some 66,000 clones, around four fifths of them appearing once. Sample: PBMCs. Receptors originate from a man in his forties in good health and CMV-seronegative.

CDR3 residues: CASSFPGSSYNEQFF. CDR3 coding DNA: TGCGCCAGCAGCTTCCCCGGGAGCTCCTACAATGAGCAGTTCTTC. This chain joins TRBV5-1 and TRBJ2-1, with D possibly TRBD2 on 6 matching bases. The CDR3 contains 15 residues. The V end lost 2 bases, the J end lost 0 bases, and 9 bases lay between the germline ends. CDR1 is SGHRS, CDR2 YFSETQ, per germline.

The chain uses TRBV9 and TRBJ2-1; 11 bases are shared with TRBD2. The CDR3 runs 14 residues. The V gene end was trimmed by 4 bases and the J gene end by 9 bases; junction bases not matched to a gene: 6. Germline V gives CDR1 SGDLS, CDR2 YYNGEE. CDR3 sequence: CASSTGLAGLEQFF. For the CDR3, the DNA is TGTGCCAGCAGCACCGGACTAGCGGGTCTTGAGCAGTTCTTC.

V is TRBV19 and J is TRBJ2-1; 12 bases match TRBD2. V was pared by 7 bases and J by 10 bases, with 8 bases of the junction left unmatched. This CDR3 region has 14 residues. The germline V gene has CDR1 LNHDA and CDR2 SQIVND (reference sequence). The CDR3 nucleotides read TGTGCCAGTACCATAAGTGGACTAGCGGGAGAGCAGTTCTTC. Its protein product is CASTISGLAGEQFF. The variable domain in full, with the rest retrieved from reference TRBV19 and TRBJ2-1, is DGGITQSPKYLFRKEGQNVTLSCEQNLNHDAMYWYRQDPGQGLRLIYYSQIVNDFQKGDIAEGYSVSREKKESFPLTVTSAQKNPTAFYLCASTISGLAGEQFFGPGTRLTVL.

The rearrangement links TRBV2 to TRBJ2-1; 7 bases are a match to TRBD2. CDR1 and CDR2 from the germline V gene are SNHLY and FYNNEI. The CDR3 sequence is 12 residues long. V lost 8 bases and J lost 6; bases outside the gene matches: 4. The CDR3 bases are TGTGCCAGCCTCTGGGGGGGCAATGAGCAGTTCTTC. Encoded protein: CASLWGGNEQFF.

Regarding this clone: The junction differs from germline at one of its ends, possibly a read error. The chain employs TRBV7-9 and TRBJ2-3, with 8 bases matching TRBD2. The germline V gene has CDR1 SEHNR and CDR2 FQNEAQ (reference sequence). The CDR3 is 16 amino acids. CDR3 loop: CSSSLEAGVNTDTQYF. As DNA, the CDR3 is TGTTCCAGCAGCTTAGAAGCGGGGGTAAACACAGATACGCAGTATTTT.

The sample holds a few counts of this clone. V is TRBV2 and J is TRBJ1-4; D call uncertain. Germline CDR1 and CDR2: SNHLY and FYNNEI. The CDR3 runs 15 residues. V lost 6 bases and J 0 bases, leaving 11 bases between the germline ends. CDR3 sequence (DNA): TGTGCCAGCAGCGGCGGGCGGACAACTAATGAAAAACTGTTTTTT. It translates to CASSGGRTTNEKLFF.